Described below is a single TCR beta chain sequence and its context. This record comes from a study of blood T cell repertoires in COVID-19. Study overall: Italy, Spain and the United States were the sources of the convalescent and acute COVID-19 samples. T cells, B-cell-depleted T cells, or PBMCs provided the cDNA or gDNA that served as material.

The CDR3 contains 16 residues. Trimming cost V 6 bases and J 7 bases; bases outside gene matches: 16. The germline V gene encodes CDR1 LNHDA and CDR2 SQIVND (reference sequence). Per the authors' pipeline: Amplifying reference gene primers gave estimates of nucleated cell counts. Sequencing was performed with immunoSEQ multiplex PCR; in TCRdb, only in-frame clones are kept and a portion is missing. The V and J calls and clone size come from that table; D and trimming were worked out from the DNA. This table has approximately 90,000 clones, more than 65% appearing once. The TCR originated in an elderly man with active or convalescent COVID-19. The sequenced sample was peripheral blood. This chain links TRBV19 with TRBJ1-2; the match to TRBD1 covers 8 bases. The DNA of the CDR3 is TGTGCCAGTAGCCAACTAGGGACAGGAGGGGCCAGTGGCTACACCTTC. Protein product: CASSQLGTGGASGYTF.